A selection of T cell receptor beta chains follows, all from one sample in a study of beta chain features in type 1 diabetes. Produced via immunoSEQ multiplex PCR; TCRdb's table is partial and in-frame only. The sample lists under 900,000 clones, roughly a sixth occurring once. Material for sequencing was naive CD4+ T cells from blood. The receptor source for this set is a woman younger than 30 in good health. Both conserved end residues are part of each CDR3. A D gene is named only where the DNA matches it firmly. Clone size, where shown, is once, few, many, or a class for clones that have expanded.

d_call	v_call	clone_size	j_call	cdr3_aa	cdr3_nt
NA	TRBV5-4	few	TRBJ2-6	CASSFRRSSSGANVLTF	TGTGCCAGCAGCTTTCGGAGATCCAGCTCTGGGGCCAACGTCCTGACTTTC
NA	TRBV15	NA	TRBJ2-1	CATSRVIGGEQFF	TGTGCCACCAGCAGAGTTATAGGTGGTGAGCAGTTCTTC
TRBD2	TRBV2	few	TRBJ2-3	CASRDSGRASTDTQYF	TGTGCCAGCAGGGATAGCGGGAGGGCAAGCACAGATACGCAGTATTTT
TRBD2	TRBV7-9	NA	TRBJ2-7	CASSSGRHSYEQYF	TGTGCCAGCAGCTCCGGGAGGCACTCCTACGAGCAGTACTTC
NA	TRBV5-4	NA	TRBJ2-1	CASSSGSPKYNEQFF	TGTGCCAGCAGCTCAGGCAGCCCGAAGTACAATGAGCAGTTCTTC
NA	TRBV11-2	few	TRBJ2-3	CASSLAGADTQYF	TGTGCCAGCAGCTTAGCGGGAGCAGATACGCAGTATTTT
NA	TRBV5-1	few	TRBJ2-5	CASSVSRQETQYF	TGCGCCAGCAGCGTTAGCCGCCAAGAGACCCAGTACTTC
TRBD2	TRBV18	few	TRBJ2-5	CASSPLAGGSETQYF	TGTGCCAGCTCACCACTAGCGGGAGGCTCGGAGACCCAGTACTTC
TRBD2	TRBV9	NA	TRBJ2-1	CASSPALAGFARNNEQFF	TGTGCCAGCAGCCCCGCGCTAGCGGGATTCGCCCGAAACAATGAGCAGTTCTTC
NA	TRBV4-3	NA	TRBJ2-3	CASSQDVLSTDTQYF	TGCGCCAGCAGCCAAGATGTGCTTAGCACAGATACGCAGTATTTT
TRBD2	TRBV7-9	NA	TRBJ2-3	CASSPGLEGWRDTQYF	TGTGCCAGCAGCCCCGGACTAGAGGGGTGGAGAGATACGCAGTATTTT
NA	TRBV9	NA	TRBJ2-3	CASSVGFVRTDTQYF	TGTGCCAGCAGCGTAGGGTTCGTCAGGACAGATACGCAGTATTTT
TRBD2	TRBV7-9	NA	TRBJ2-1	CASSPPSGSRNEQFF	TGTGCCAGCAGCCCCCCTAGCGGGAGTAGGAATGAGCAGTTCTTC
NA	TRBV11-1	NA	TRBJ2-3	CASSLALYGSDTQYF	TGTGCCAGCAGCTTAGCGCTATACGGGAGTGATACGCAGTATTTT
NA	TRBV28	NA	TRBJ1-4	CASSYAGAGRNEKLFF	TGTGCCAGCAGTTACGCCGGGGCAGGGAGGAATGAAAAACTGTTTTTT
NA	TRBV18	few	TRBJ2-5	CASSPLIQETQYF	TGTGCCAGCTCACCGCTAATACAAGAGACCCAGTACTTC
TRBD2	TRBV4-2	NA	TRBJ2-7	CAGSRNAGDRYEQYF	TGTGCCGGCAGCCGAAATGCGGGAGACCGCTACGAGCAGTACTTC